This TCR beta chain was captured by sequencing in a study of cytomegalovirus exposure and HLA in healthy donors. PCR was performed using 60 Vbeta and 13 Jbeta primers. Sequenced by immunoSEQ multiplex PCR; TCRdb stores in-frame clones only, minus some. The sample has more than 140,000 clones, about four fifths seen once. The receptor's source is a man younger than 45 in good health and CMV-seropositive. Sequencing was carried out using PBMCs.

The CDR3: CASSQDKVRLWSSYEQYF. Written as DNA, the CDR3 is TGCGCCAGCAGCCAAGATAAAGTCCGACTCTGGAGCTCCTACGAGCAGTACTTC. The rearrangement uses TRBV4-1 and TRBJ2-7; D uncertain. This CDR3 spans 18 amino acids. The ends were cut back, 0 bases at V and 0 bases at J, with 18 bases in the middle. CDR1 is MGHRA, CDR2 YSYEKL, per germline.